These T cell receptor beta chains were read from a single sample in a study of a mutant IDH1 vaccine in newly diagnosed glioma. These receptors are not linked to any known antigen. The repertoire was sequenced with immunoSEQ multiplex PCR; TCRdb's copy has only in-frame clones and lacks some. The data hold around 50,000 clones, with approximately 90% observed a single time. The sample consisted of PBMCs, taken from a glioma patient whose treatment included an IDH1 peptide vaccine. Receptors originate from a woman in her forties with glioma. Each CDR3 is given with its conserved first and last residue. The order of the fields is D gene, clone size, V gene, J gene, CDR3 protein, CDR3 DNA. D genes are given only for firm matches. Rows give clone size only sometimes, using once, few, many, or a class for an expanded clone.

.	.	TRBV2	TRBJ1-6	CASSEIRGEHSPLHF	TGTGCCAGCAGTGAAATCCGGGGCGAACATTCACCCCTCCACTTT
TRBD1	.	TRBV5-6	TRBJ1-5	CASSRRGGLTEPQHF	TGTGCCAGCAGCCGTAGAGGGGGCTTGACGGAGCCCCAGCATTTT
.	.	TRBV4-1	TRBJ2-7	CASSQDGAGDEQYF	TGCGCCAGCAGCCAAGATGGGGCAGGGGACGAGCAGTACTTC
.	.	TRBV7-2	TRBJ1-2	CASSLISGGEPAYGYTF	TGTGCCAGCAGCTTAATTTCGGGGGGGGAGCCAGCCTATGGCTACACCTTC
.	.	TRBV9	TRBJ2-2	CASSVEGRGGELFF	TGTGCCAGCAGCGTAGAGGGCAGGGGCGGGGAGCTGTTTTTT
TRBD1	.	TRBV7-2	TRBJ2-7	CASSGQGASYEQYF	TGTGCCAGCAGCGGACAGGGGGCCTCCTACGAGCAGTACTTC
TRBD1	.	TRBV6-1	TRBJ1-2	CASSDPTGAYYGYTF	TGTGCCAGCAGTGATCCGACAGGGGCCTACTATGGCTACACCTTC
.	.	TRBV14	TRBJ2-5	CASSQQGGPRETQYF	TGTGCCAGCAGCCAGCAGGGGGGTCCAAGGGAGACCCAGTACTTC
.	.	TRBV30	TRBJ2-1	CAWSIGQISYNEQFF	TGTGCCTGGAGTATCGGACAGATCTCCTACAATGAGCAGTTCTTC
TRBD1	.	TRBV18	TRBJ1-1	CASQRDRGATEAFF	TGTGCCAGCCAACGGGACAGGGGGGCCACTGAAGCTTTCTTT
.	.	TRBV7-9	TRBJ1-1	CASSPKGRNTEAFF	TGTGCCAGCAGCCCCAAAGGGAGGAACACTGAAGCTTTCTTT
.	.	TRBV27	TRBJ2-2	CASSLGGTGNTGELFF	TGTGCCAGCAGTTTGGGGGGGACAGGAAACACCGGGGAGCTGTTTTTT
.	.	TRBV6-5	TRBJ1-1	CASSYGHRDLNTEAFF	TGTGCCAGCAGTTACGGCCACAGGGACCTAAACACTGAAGCTTTCTTT
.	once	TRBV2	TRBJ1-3	CASSLGAGNTIYF	TGTGCCAGCTCGCTCGGGGCTGGAAACACCATATATTTT
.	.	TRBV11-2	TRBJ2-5	CASSSIREQETQYF	TGTGCCAGCAGCTCTATCCGGGAGCAAGAGACCCAGTACTTC
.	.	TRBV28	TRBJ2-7	CASSFSDYEQYF	TGTGCCAGCAGTTTCTCTGACTACGAGCAGTACTTC
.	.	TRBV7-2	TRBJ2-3	CASSLILTDTQYF	TGTGCCAGCAGCCTCATCCTCACAGATACGCAGTATTTT
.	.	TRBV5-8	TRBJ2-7	CASSLGGDSYEQYF	TGTGCCAGCAGCTTGGGGGGAGACTCCTACGAGCAGTACTTC
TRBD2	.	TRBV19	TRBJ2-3	CASSVVAGGTDTQYF	TGTGCCAGTAGCGTCGTAGCGGGAGGGACAGATACGCAGTATTTT
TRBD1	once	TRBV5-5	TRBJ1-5	CASSLEGTGLYQPQHF	TGTGCCAGCAGCTTGGAAGGGACAGGGTTGTATCAGCCCCAGCATTTT
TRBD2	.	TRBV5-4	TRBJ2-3	CASSLAMLAGVADTQYF	TGTGCCAGCAGCTTGGCCATGCTAGCGGGAGTGGCAGATACGCAGTATTTT
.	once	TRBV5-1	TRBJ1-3	CASSLDGARDTIYF	TGCGCCAGCAGCTTGGACGGGGCTAGGGACACCATATATTTT
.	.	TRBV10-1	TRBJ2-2	CASSDHTLNTGELFF	TGCGCCAGCAGTGATCATACGCTGAACACCGGGGAGCTGTTTTTT
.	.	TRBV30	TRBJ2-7	CAWGPQGREQYF	TGTGCCTGGGGTCCCCAGGGCAGGGAGCAGTACTTC
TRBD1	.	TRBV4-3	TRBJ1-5	CASSRDRGPQPQHF	TGCGCCAGCAGCAGGGACAGGGGGCCTCAGCCCCAGCATTTT
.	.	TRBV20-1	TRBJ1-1	CSAGGVPAFF	TGCAGTGCTGGGGGGGTGCCAGCTTTCTTT
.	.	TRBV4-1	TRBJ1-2	CASSQDLAVYYGYTF	TGCGCCAGCAGCCAAGATCTGGCAGTATACTATGGCTACACCTTC
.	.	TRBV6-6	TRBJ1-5	CASSYVGSNQPQHF	TGTGCCAGCAGTTACGTTGGAAGCAATCAGCCCCAGCATTTT
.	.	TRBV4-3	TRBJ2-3	CASSQGRGGNLYNTQYF	TGCGCCAGCAGCCAAGGTCGCGGGGGCAACCTCTATAATACGCAGTATTTT